This TCR beta chain was obtained from a study of shared T cell receptors in the human thymus. Repertoires were generated with immunoSEQ multiplex PCR, while TCRdb's copy carries only in-frame clones and drops some. The sample has 700,000 to 750,000 clones; 80% to 90% are singletons. This CDR3 comprises 14 residues. Germline V gene lookup returns CDR1 MDHEN and CDR2 SYDVKM. V lost 2 bases to trimming and J lost 3 bases, with 7 bases between them. These data were likewise used in another study, on human thymus T cells. Turning to that study: The study used thymus tissue resected during corrective heart surgery.

The source of this sequence is a girl younger than two with a congenital heart defect. The genes are TRBV28 and TRBJ1-4; no firm D call. Sequencing was carried out using thymocytes. Here the CDR3 reads CASSLPHPNEKLFF. The CDR3 nucleotides are TGTGCCAGCAGTTTACCCCATCCTAATGAAAAACTGTTTTTT.